This entry lists 10 T cell receptor beta chains sequenced from one sample in a study of blood T cell repertoires in COVID-19. TCRdb's copy holds only in-frame clones and misses some; the assay was immunoSEQ multiplex PCR. The sample contains some 97,000 clones, roughly 90% of which appear only once. The material sequenced was peripheral blood. The receptor source for this set is a man aged 55 to 70 with acute or convalescent COVID-19.

The V gene is TRBV20-1, the J gene TRBJ2-4; 9 bases are shared with TRBD1. Unmatched junction bases numbered 3, after V lost 6 bases and J lost 9 bases. CDR1 and CDR2 (germline): DFQATT, SNEGSKA (reference sequence). CDR3 length equals 11 residues. The CDR3 nucleotides read TGCAGTGCGGGACAGGGTCCCATTCAGTACTTC. This gives the protein CSAGQGPIQYF.

This chain links TRBV20-1 with TRBJ2-1, with unresolved D. Germline V gene sequence: CDR1 DFQATT, CDR2 SNEGSKA (reference sequence). The CDR3 is made up of 13 amino acids. Trimming removed 3 bases from V and 6 bases from J, with 12 bases in between. The CDR3 here is CSASSGPSNEQFF. In DNA form, the CDR3 reads TGCAGTGCTAGTTCTGGGCCCTCCAATGAGCAGTTCTTC.

The V and J genes are TRBV5-1 and TRBJ2-1, with 8 bases matching TRBD2. Germline CDR1 SGHRS, CDR2 YFSETQ. CDR3 size: 15 residues. Losses at the gene ends were 4 bases for V and 5 bases for J; bases not matched to a gene: 8. CDR3 in DNA: TGCGCCAGCAGCCCACCGGGACTAGGGGACAATGAGCAGTTCTTC. As protein: CASSPPGLGDNEQFF.

The table lists this clone with a count of one. The chain recombines TRBV5-1 with TRBJ2-1; 11 bases align to TRBD2. J lost 0 bases, V lost 4 bases, and 6 bases had no gene match. The CDR3 runs 17 residues. The germline V gene has CDR1 SGHRS and CDR2 YFSETQ. The CDR3 is CASSPFSGGGSYNEQFF. The CDR3 DNA sequence: TGCGCCAGCAGCCCGTTTAGCGGGGGGGGCTCCTACAATGAGCAGTTCTTC. Using reference TRBV5-1 and TRBJ2-1 for the parts outside the CDR3, the full variable domain is KAGVTQTPRYLIKTRGQQVTLSCSPISGHRSVSWYQQTPGQGLQFLFEYFSETQRNKGNFPGRFSGRQFSNSRSEMNVSTLELGDSALYLCASSPFSGGGSYNEQFFGPGTRLTVL.

The rearrangement joins TRBV3-1 (or the pseudogene TRBV3-2) to TRBJ1-4; no clear D. CDR3 length equals 13 residues. V shed 5 bases and J shed 5 bases, with 9 bases lying between them. CDR1 LGHDT and CDR2 YNNKEL come from the germline V gene (reference sequence). The CDR3 region is CASSTLENEKLFF. For the CDR3, the DNA is TGTGCCAGCAGCACGCTCGAGAATGAAAAACTGTTTTTT.

This clone appeared a single time. The chain joins TRBV6-5 to TRBJ2-5; D unresolved. The V and J ends lost 0 bases and 2 bases respectively, with 10 bases between them. This CDR3 region has 15 residues. Looked up from germline, CDR1 is MNHEY and CDR2 is SVGAGI. Written as DNA, the CDR3 is TGTGCCAGCAGTTACTCGACTGCCCAACAAGAGACCCAGTACTTC. It encodes CASSYSTAQQETQYF.

The rearrangement links TRBV30 to TRBJ2-3; D is ambiguous. V was trimmed by 2 bases and J by 6 bases, leaving 12 bases between them. The CDR3 extends over 13 amino acids. Germline-derived CDR1 and CDR2 are GTSNPN and SVGIG (reference sequence). CDR3 protein: CAWSPRRVDTQYF. The CDR3 region has the DNA TGTGCCTGGAGTCCTCGCCGAGTGGATACGCAGTATTTT.

This clone was seen only once. This chain joins TRBV23-1 and TRBJ2-1; 8 positions match TRBD1. TRBV23-1 is filed as an ORF, its function uncertain. J lost 0 bases, V lost 9 bases, and 10 bases had no gene match. The CDR3 is 16 residues long. CDR3 DNA: TGCGCCAGAGGACAGGGCCGTGGAGGCTCCTACAATGAGCAGTTCTTC. It encodes CARGQGRGGSYNEQFF.

The CDR3 spells CASTIRGIGNEKLFF. CDR3 bases: TGTGCCAGTACCATCCGGGGAATTGGAAATGAAAAACTGTTTTTT. The genes are TRBV19 and TRBJ1-4; D ambiguous. Trimming took off 7 bases at V and 5 bases at J, with 17 bases between the two ends. The germline CDR1 and CDR2 sequences are LNHDA and SQIVND (reference sequence). This CDR3 comprises 15 residues. The full variable domain, its missing parts supplied by reference TRBV19 and TRBJ1-4, is DGGITQSPKYLFRKEGQNVTLSCEQNLNHDAMYWYRQDPGQGLRLIYYSQIVNDFQKGDIAEGYSVSREKKESFPLTVTSAQKNPTAFYLCASTIRGIGNEKLFFGSGTQLSVL.

This chain uses TRBV4-1 with TRBJ2-1; D perhaps matches TRBD1 (9 bases). Germline V gives CDR1 MGHRA, CDR2 YSYEKL. Deletions cut 1 base from V and 7 bases from J, with 23 bases between. CDR3 size: 18 residues. The DNA of the CDR3 is TGCGCCAGCAGCCAAGGCTTACAGGGGGCCAGCGGGAGAAATGAGCAGTTCTTC. The encoded protein is CASSQGLQGASGRNEQFF.